Listed below are T cell receptor beta chains from one sample, sequenced in a study of OX40 agonist ivuxolimab in advanced cancers. Libraries were prepared by immunoSEQ multiplex PCR; TCRdb keeps only in-frame clonotypes and omits some of them. The data show tens of thousands of clones, with less than 90% seen just once and about 7.4% held by the top ten. The input for sequencing was CD4+ or CD8+ T cells sorted from blood, taken in a trial of the OX40 agonist ivuxolimab. The receptors stem from an adult with an advanced solid tumor such as melanoma, head and neck, liver or kidney cancer. The CDR3 runs from the conserved cysteine through the conserved F or W. A D gene is named only where the DNA matches it firmly. Clone size appears in some rows only: once, few, many, or a class for an expanded clone.

v_gene	j_gene	abundance	d_gene	CDR3aa	CDR3nt
TRBV4-1	TRBJ2-1	NA	TRBD2	CASSRTSEGYNEQFF	TGCGCCAGCAGTCGGACTAGCGAAGGTTACAATGAGCAGTTCTTC
TRBV19	TRBJ1-6	few	NA	CASSIAAGSRQSPLHF	TGTGCCAGTAGTATAGCCGCGGGTAGTCGTCAATCACCCCTCCACTTT
TRBV12-5	TRBJ2-2	NA	NA	CASGPALTGELFF	TGTGCTAGTGGTCCCGCTCTCACCGGGGAGCTGTTTTTT
TRBV14	TRBJ1-5	NA	NA	CASSPTGPNQPQHF	TGTGCCAGCAGCCCTACGGGGCCGAATCAGCCCCAGCATTTT
TRBV2	TRBJ2-3	once	NA	CASTRTASTDTQYF	TGTGCCAGCACGCGGACAGCCAGCACAGATACGCAGTATTTT
TRBV6-5	TRBJ1-1	NA	NA	CASSYKSGAGAEAFF	TGTGCCAGCAGTTACAAATCAGGGGCGGGGGCTGAAGCTTTCTTT
TRBV27	TRBJ1-5	few	NA	CASSLLGGKVNQPQHF	TGTGCCAGCAGTTTACTCGGGGGGAAAGTTAATCAGCCCCAGCATTTT
TRBV5-4	TRBJ2-4	NA	NA	CASSQGSTKGDIQYF	TGTGCCAGCAGCCAGGGGTCCACAAAGGGGGACATTCAGTACTTC
TRBV7-2	TRBJ2-1	NA	TRBD2	CASSSVLGLAGPPYNEQFF	TGTGCCAGCAGCTCAGTGTTGGGACTAGCGGGGCCCCCCTACAATGAGCAGTTCTTC
TRBV6-5	TRBJ1-2	NA	TRBD1	CASSRTGGDYGYTF	TGTGCCAGCAGCCGGACAGGGGGCGATTATGGCTACACCTTC
TRBV20-1	TRBJ2-7	NA	NA	CSARTGNEQYF	TGCAGTGCTAGAACAGGAAACGAGCAGTACTTC
TRBV11-3	TRBJ2-7	NA	TRBD1	CASSISGTGAYEQYF	TGTGCCAGCAGCATTTCCGGGACAGGGGCCTACGAGCAGTACTTC
TRBV20-1	TRBJ1-4	NA	NA	CSAERGEKLFF	TGCAGTGCTGAAAGAGGTGAAAAACTGTTTTTT
TRBV5-5	TRBJ1-1	NA	NA	CASSLDRAYTEAFF	TGTGCCAGCAGCTTGGACAGGGCTTACACTGAAGCTTTCTTT
TRBV28	TRBJ1-1	once	NA	CASSLMGRYTEAFF	TGTGCCAGCAGTTTAATGGGGAGGTACACTGAAGCTTTCTTT
TRBV7-2	TRBJ2-5	few	TRBD2	CASSLSGIQETQYF	TGTGCCAGCAGCTTAAGCGGGATCCAAGAGACCCAGTACTTC
TRBV5-3	TRBJ2-7	NA	TRBD1	CARSLEGQSPYEQYF	TGTGCCAGAAGCTTGGAGGGACAGAGCCCCTACGAGCAGTACTTC
TRBV6-4	TRBJ2-3	once	NA	CASSATDTQYF	TGTGCCAGCAGTGCAACAGATACGCAGTATTTT